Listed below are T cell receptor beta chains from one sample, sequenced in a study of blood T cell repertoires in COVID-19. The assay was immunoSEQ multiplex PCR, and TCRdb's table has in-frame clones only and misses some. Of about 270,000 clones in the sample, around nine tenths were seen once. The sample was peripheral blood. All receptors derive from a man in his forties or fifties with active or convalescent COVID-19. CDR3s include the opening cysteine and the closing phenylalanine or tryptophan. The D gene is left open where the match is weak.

CDR3: CASTEDRGSNQPQHF
DNA: TGTGCCAGTACCGAAGACAGGGGGAGCAATCAGCCCCAGCATTTT
D: TRBD1
J: TRBJ1-5
V: TRBV19

CDR3: CASRPAPTSFGGYTF
DNA: TGTGCCAGCAGACCGGCCCCTACATCCTTCGGGGGCTACACCTTC
D: .
J: TRBJ1-2
V: TRBV9

CDR3: CASSLARGSAYEQYF
DNA: TGTGCCAGCAGCTTAGCACGAGGGTCGGCCTACGAGCAGTACTTC
D: .
J: TRBJ2-7
V: TRBV7-3

CDR3: CSVALAGESYEQYF
DNA: TGCAGCGTTGCACTAGCGGGAGAATCCTACGAGCAGTACTTC
D: TRBD2
J: TRBJ2-7
V: TRBV29-1

CDR3: CASSRGGEGTPYEQYF
DNA: TGTGCCAGCAGCAGGGGCGGGGAGGGGACGCCCTACGAGCAGTACTTC
D: .
J: TRBJ2-7
V: TRBV21-1

CDR3: CASSRTGDSTGELFF
DNA: TGCGCCAGCAGTCGGACAGGGGACAGCACCGGGGAGCTGTTTTTT
D: TRBD1
J: TRBJ2-2
V: TRBV5-1

CDR3: CASSMGQGVHNEQFF
DNA: TGTGCCAGCAGCATGGGACAGGGGGTCCACAATGAGCAGTTCTTC
D: TRBD1
J: TRBJ2-1
V: TRBV7-8

CDR3: CAISHRRDDDEQYF
DNA: TGTGCCATCAGTCACCGCAGGGATGACGACGAGCAGTACTTC
D: .
J: TRBJ2-7
V: TRBV10-3

CDR3: CASSETRGSPLHF
DNA: TGTGCCAGCAGTGAAACTCGCGGTTCACCCCTCCACTTT
D: .
J: TRBJ1-6
V: TRBV2

CDR3: CASSAGQGVFITEKLFF
DNA: TGCGCCAGCAGCGCGGGACAGGGGGTATTTATCACTGAAAAACTGTTTTTT
D: TRBD1
J: TRBJ1-4
V: TRBV5-1

CDR3: CASSQGTGRGNQPQHF
DNA: TGTGCCAGCAGCCAAGGGACGGGGAGGGGCAATCAGCCCCAGCATTTT
D: .
J: TRBJ1-5
V: TRBV3-1/TRBV3-2

CDR3: CASSSGTVLATGELFF
DNA: TGTGCCAGCAGCTCGGGGACAGTTTTGGCCACCGGGGAGCTGTTTTTT
D: TRBD1
J: TRBJ2-2
V: TRBV7-6

CDR3: CASAPSGGNQPQHF
DNA: TGTGCCAGCGCCCCCTCCGGAGGCAATCAGCCCCAGCATTTT
D: .
J: TRBJ1-5
V: TRBV7-9

CDR3: CASSASRQGHGEQYF
DNA: TGTGCCAGCAGCGCCTCCCGACAGGGGCATGGCGAGCAGTACTTC
D: TRBD1
J: TRBJ2-7
V: TRBV7-6